The 32 T cell receptor beta chains presented below share a single source sample, sequenced in a study of cytotoxic CD8 clonotypes in ibrutinib-treated CLL. Assay used: immunoSEQ multiplex PCR; TCRdb lists only in-frame clones, some missing. Of about 120,000 clones in the sample, approximately 56% were seen once. The input for sequencing was PBMCs, taken after 24 months of ibrutinib treatment. The receptors derive from a human donor with chronic lymphocytic leukemia.

This clone was counted only a few times. The chain joins TRBV19 to TRBJ1-4, with D hard to call. Trimming took 4 bases from V and 4 from J, leaving 13 bases between them. Germline V CDR1 and CDR2: LNHDA, SQIVND (reference sequence). The CDR3 totals 15 residues. CDR3 sequence: CASSSGGRFNEKLFF. Here the CDR3 DNA reads TGTGCCAGTAGTAGTGGAGGACGCTTTAATGAAAAACTGTTTTTT.

The V and J genes are TRBV25-1 and TRBJ2-7; D gene ambiguous. The V end was cut by 3 bases, the J end by 2 bases, with 17 bases between. The CDR3 spans 16 residues. Germline lookup yields CDR1 MGHDK and CDR2 SYGVNS. Written as DNA, the CDR3 is TGTGCCAGCAGTGACGCAACGGGCCCTCTCACCTACGAGCAGTACTTC. Translating gives CASSDATGPLTYEQYF.

This clone came up a few times. This chain uses TRBV25-1 with TRBJ2-7; perhaps TRBD1 as D (5 bases). V was clipped by 5 bases and J by 4 bases, with 12 bases between them. The CDR3 is made up of 13 amino acids. Germline CDR1 and CDR2: MGHDK and SYGVNS. CDR3 protein: CASSYAGLYEQYF. In DNA form, the CDR3 reads TGTGCCAGCAGTTATGCAGGGCTTTACGAGCAGTACTTC.

This clone was detected only a few times. The J gene is TRBJ2-1, the V gene TRBV5-1; tentative D call: TRBD2 (6 bases). Germline V gives CDR1 SGHRS, CDR2 YFSETQ. The CDR3 length is 17 residues. The germline V and J ends were trimmed by 3 bases and 4 bases, with 20 bases remaining between them. The CDR3 DNA reads TGCGCCAGCAGCTCGACCACAGGAGGGGCGGAGTACAATGAGCAGTTCTTC. Its protein product is CASSSTTGGAEYNEQFF. Looking up the rest from reference TRBV5-1 and TRBJ2-1 gives the full variable domain: KAGVTQTPRYLIKTRGQQVTLSCSPISGHRSVSWYQQTPGQGLQFLFEYFSETQRNKGNFPGRFSGRQFSNSRSEMNVSTLELGDSALYLCASSSTTGGAEYNEQFFGPGTRLTVL.

This clone was seen more than once but under ten times. V usage is TRBV6-5 and J usage is TRBJ2-7, with D tentatively TRBD1 or TRBD2 (5 bases each). Germline lookup yields CDR1 MNHEY and CDR2 SVGAGI. Trimming stripped 0 bases from V and 5 bases from J, with 11 bases between. This CDR3 is built from 14 residues. The CDR3 loop reads CASSYSRDVNEQYF. The CDR3, as DNA: TGTGCCAGCAGTTACTCCCGGGACGTCAACGAGCAGTACTTC.

The chain combines TRBV5-4 with TRBJ2-7; no definite D call. The ends were cut back, 4 bases at V and 4 bases at J, with 15 bases in the middle. The germline V gene has CDR1 SGHNT and CDR2 YYREEE (reference sequence). The CDR3 extends over 14 amino acids. The CDR3 spells CASSTRQGPYEQYF. CDR3 coding DNA: TGTGCCAGCAGCACGCGACAAGGACCTTACGAGCAGTACTTC.

J is TRBJ2-5 and V is TRBV5-1, with 7 bases lining up with TRBD1. Trimming removed 4 bases from V and 9 bases from J; junction bases left unmatched: 9. Germline lookup yields CDR1 SGHRS and CDR2 YFSETQ. CDR3 size: 13 residues. This CDR3 is CASSTTGLLAQYF. Here the CDR3 DNA reads TGCGCCAGCAGCACGACAGGGCTTCTGGCCCAGTACTTC.

The chain links TRBV30 to TRBJ1-3; D gene ambiguous. The V gene's germline CDR1 is GTSNPN and CDR2 SVGIG (reference sequence). V lost 7 bases and J 2 bases, leaving 6 bases between the germline ends. The CDR3 is 11 amino acids. The CDR3 loop is CASVTGNTIYF. The CDR3 DNA follows: TGTGCCTCCGTGACTGGAAACACCATATATTTT.

J is TRBJ1-1 and V is TRBV14; 8 nucleotides agree with TRBD1. Germline values: CDR1 SGHDN, CDR2 FVKESK. V dropped 4 bases and J dropped 0; count of bases not matched to a gene: 4. CDR3 length equals 15 residues. Here the CDR3 DNA reads TGTGCCAGCAGCCCAGGGGGCAGCATGAACACTGAAGCTTTCTTT. Its protein is CASSPGGSMNTEAFF.

This clone was detected only a few times. The V call is TRBV27, the J call TRBJ2-2, with D perhaps matching TRBD1 or TRBD2 (7 bases each). V gave up 5 bases and J gave up 3 bases, with 25 bases separating them. Germline V gene sequence: CDR1 MNHEY, CDR2 SMNVEV (reference sequence). The length of the CDR3 is 19 residues. CDR3 in amino acids: CASSTALGGAGGHTGELFF. As DNA, the CDR3 is TGTGCCAGCAGTACGGCCCTGGGAGGGGCAGGGGGTCACACCGGGGAGCTGTTTTTT.

This chain links TRBV13 with TRBJ2-1; perhaps TRBD1 as D (5 bases). V was shortened by 5 bases and J by 10 bases, with 9 bases between the two germline ends. CDR1 and CDR2 from the germline V gene are PRHDT and FYEKMQ (reference sequence). The length of the CDR3 is 11 residues. The CDR3 sequence: CASSTGHEQFF. CDR3 bases: TGTGCCAGCAGCACAGGCCACGAGCAGTTCTTC.

The chain uses TRBV28 and TRBJ1-4; D perhaps matches TRBD1 (5 bases). The CDR3 covers 16 residues. Trimming removed 3 bases from V and 4 bases from J, with 15 bases in between. Germline CDR1 reads MDHEN; CDR2 reads SYDVKM. CDR3 coding DNA: TGTGCCAGCAGTTTTTCCGCCACGGGGGTTAATGAAAAACTGTTTTTT. Translation gives CASSFSATGVNEKLFF.

This clone was counted many times. The chain has TRBV7-9 and TRBJ2-7, with 9 nucleotides matching TRBD2. V was clipped by 4 bases and J by 5 bases; unmatched bases: 6. The CDR3 loop spans 14 amino acids. Looked up from germline, CDR1 is SEHNR and CDR2 is FQNEAQ (reference sequence). The CDR3 protein is CASSSSGTSNEQYF. The CDR3 region has the DNA TGTGCCAGCAGCTCGTCCGGGACTAGCAACGAGCAGTACTTC.

In this sample, this clone turned up a few times. V is TRBV6-1 and J is TRBJ1-2; 7 bases fit TRBD1. Losses at the gene ends were 7 bases for V and 4 bases for J; bases not matched to a gene: 3. The CDR3 has 12 amino acids. Germline V CDR1 and CDR2: MNHNS, SASEGT. The CDR3 region is CASTGTVYGYTF. The CDR3 region has the DNA TGTGCCAGCACCGGGACAGTCTATGGCTACACCTTC.

This clone was seen more than once but under ten times. This chain connects TRBV29-1 to TRBJ2-7; D gene unclear. Trimming shortened V by 1 base and J by 5 bases, and 9 bases separated the two germline ends. This CDR3 spans 12 amino acids. CDR1 and CDR2 (germline): SQVTM, ANQGSEA. The CDR3 sequence: CSVEGGIDEQYF. The CDR3 coding sequence is TGCAGCGTTGAAGGAGGAATCGACGAGCAGTACTTC.

This chain joins TRBV10-3 and TRBJ2-7; maybe TRBD2 (5 bases). Trimming left V 4 bases short and J 6 bases short, with 13 bases between. CDR1 and CDR2 (germline): ENHRY, SYGVKD. CDR3 size: 13 residues. The DNA of the CDR3 is TGTGCCATCAGTGTCGGGATGACCCCCGAGCAGTACTTC. Its translation: CAISVGMTPEQYF.

This clone has a handful of counts. The rearrangement uses TRBV6-1 and TRBJ1-5; D gene uncertain. The CDR3 sequence is 16 residues long. The germline gives CDR1 MNHNS, CDR2 SASEGT. Trimming left V 1 base short and J 6 bases short, with 16 bases between. In nucleotides, the CDR3 is TGTGCCAGCAGTGAAGTAAGCAGTTCATGGCGTCAGCCCCAGCATTTT. This sequence encodes CASSEVSSSWRQPQHF.

The V and J genes are TRBV30 and TRBJ1-1; D not certain. The CDR3 covers 13 residues. The V gene's germline CDR1 is GTSNPN and CDR2 SVGIG (reference sequence). The CDR3 protein is CAIRKAMNTEAFF. CDR3 nucleotides: TGTGCGATCCGGAAGGCGATGAACACTGAAGCTTTCTTT.

The chain uses TRBV7-9 and TRBJ1-3; D not certain. CDR3 length equals 11 residues. Germline V gene lookup returns CDR1 SEHNR and CDR2 FQNEAQ (reference sequence). The ends were cut back, 7 bases at V and 2 bases at J, with 3 bases in the middle. DNA for the CDR3: TGTGCCAGCATCCCTGGAAACACCATATATTTT. This sequence encodes CASIPGNTIYF.

This clone came up a few times. The CDR3 coding sequence is TGCGCCAGCAGCGTGACAGGTGAGGACACTGAAGCTTTCTTT. Translation: CASSVTGEDTEAFF. V and J are TRBV5-1 and TRBJ1-1; D is perhaps TRBD1 (6 bases). The CDR3 runs to 14 residues. Germline CDR1 and CDR2: SGHRS and YFSETQ. Trimming took off 4 bases at V and 3 bases at J, with 13 bases between the two ends.

The V call is TRBV4-2, the J call TRBJ1-6; no reliable D call. This CDR3 is 14 amino acids long. Trimming stripped 0 bases from V and 7 bases from J, with 7 bases between. Per germline, CDR1 LGHNA and CDR2 YNFKEQ. As DNA, the CDR3 is TGTGCCAGCAGCCAAGAGACACGGAATTCACCCCTCCACTTT. The encoded protein is CASSQETRNSPLHF.

This clone was seen a few times. The CDR3 loop is CASTPWTSDTQYF. The CDR3 nucleotides read TGTGCCAGCACCCCTTGGACGTCGGATACGCAGTATTTT. The chain is built from TRBV6-6 and TRBJ2-3, with D uncertain. The length of the CDR3 is 13 residues. Trimming cost V 7 bases and J 6 bases, with 14 bases left between them. CDR1 MNHNY and CDR2 SVGAGI come from the germline V gene (reference sequence).

V is TRBV27 and J is TRBJ1-6, with D possibly TRBD1 on 5 matching bases. Germline-derived CDR1 and CDR2 are MNHEY and SMNVEV (reference sequence). The CDR3 is 13 amino acids. V was pared by 7 bases and J by 4 bases, with 8 bases between. Written as DNA, the CDR3 is TGTGCCAGCACGACAGTTTATAATTCACCCCTCCACTTT. Translated: CASTTVYNSPLHF.

This clone came up a few times. The chain has TRBV2 and TRBJ2-7, with a tentative D call TRBD2 (7 bases). V shed 2 bases and J shed 2 bases, with 13 bases lying between them. The length of the CDR3 is 15 residues. The germline V gene encodes CDR1 SNHLY and CDR2 FYNNEI. CDR3: CASSESGGPPYEQYF. The CDR3, as DNA: TGTGCCAGCAGTGAATCGGGGGGCCCGCCCTACGAGCAGTACTTC.

The genes are TRBV5-8 and TRBJ2-5; D possibly corresponds to TRBD2 (6 bases). V dropped 0 bases and J dropped 1 base, with 10 bases sitting between them. In germline, CDR1 is SGHTS, CDR2 YDEGEE. This CDR3 comprises 15 residues. The DNA of the CDR3 is TGTGCCAGCAGCTTGGCCGGGAGTATCCAAGAGACCCAGTACTTC. It encodes CASSLAGSIQETQYF.

The J gene is TRBJ1-1, the V gene TRBV23-1; unclear D gene. TRBV23-1 is annotated as an ORF whose role is uncertain. The CDR3 extends over 16 amino acids. The V end was cut by 8 bases, the J end by 0 bases, with 19 bases between. The CDR3 spells CASPRTRKDLNTEAFF. For the CDR3, the DNA is TGCGCCAGCCCGCGCACTCGGAAAGACTTGAACACTGAAGCTTTCTTT.

Written as DNA, the CDR3 is TGTGCCAGCAGCCCCTTTCCGGGACAGTTCCTCACCGGGGAGCTGTTTTTT. Its protein product is CASSPFPGQFLTGELFF. This chain connects TRBV7-6 to TRBJ2-2, with 7 bases lining up with TRBD1. CDR3 length: 17 residues. Germline CDR1 reads SGHVS; CDR2 reads FNYEAQ. The J segment lost 4 bases and the V segment lost 5 bases, leaving 13 bases of the junction unmatched.

The genes are TRBV14 and TRBJ2-2; perhaps D is TRBD1 or TRBD2 (6 bases each). V was cut by 6 bases and J by 6 bases, with 14 bases left in between. The CDR3 is made up of 14 amino acids. The germline gives CDR1 SGHDN, CDR2 FVKESK. The CDR3 DNA reads as TGTGCCAGCAGTCCTTATGGGGGGCCCGGGGAGCTGTTTTTT. It is translated as CASSPYGGPGELFF. The full variable domain, in which reference TRBV14 and TRBJ2-2 provide the parts outside the CDR3, is EAGVTQFPSHSVIEKGQTVTLRCDPISGHDNLYWYRRVMGKEIKFLLHFVKESKQDESGMPNNRFLAERTGGTYSTLKVQPAELEDSGVYFCASSPYGGPGELFFGEGSRLTVL.

This clone appeared a few times. This chain links TRBV2 with TRBJ2-7; 8 nucleotides align to TRBD2. The CDR3 is made up of 13 amino acids. Germline CDR1 is SNHLY and CDR2 is FYNNEI. The J segment lost 7 bases and the V segment lost 6 bases, leaving 8 bases of the junction unmatched. This chain's CDR3 is CASRAPGRGEQYF. The CDR3 region has the DNA TGTGCCAGCAGAGCACCCGGGAGGGGGGAGCAGTACTTC.

V gene TRBV28 combines with J gene TRBJ1-5; no firm D call. In germline, CDR1 is MDHEN, CDR2 SYDVKM. The CDR3 covers 14 residues. Trimming stripped 8 bases from V and 2 bases from J, with 13 bases between. The CDR3 DNA is TGTGCCAGCGTTAGGCAGGTTGGCAATCAGCCCCAGCATTTT. It codes for CASVRQVGNQPQHF.

In this sample, this clone turned up once. The genes are TRBV7-8 and TRBJ1-2; D might be TRBD1 (6 bases). The CDR3 loop spans 15 amino acids. The germline V gene encodes CDR1 SGHVS and CDR2 FQNEAQ. The V gene lost 3 bases and the J gene lost 7 bases, with 18 bases spanning the gap. CDR3 nucleotide sequence: TGTGCCAGCAGCTTCCTGGGGGGGGGCGCCGGTGGCTACACCTTC. It specifies CASSFLGGGAGGYTF.

This chain uses TRBV29-1 with TRBJ1-2; D not certain. The CDR3 sequence is 13 residues long. Trimming left V 5 bases short and J 3 bases short, with 13 bases between. Looked up from germline, CDR1 is SQVTM and CDR2 is ANQGSEA. CDR3 sequence reads: CSVIAQWDYGYTF. DNA of the CDR3: TGCAGCGTTATTGCACAATGGGACTATGGCTACACCTTC.